This paragraph reports one T cell receptor beta chain. Its antigen is undetermined. This CDR3 contains 14 residues. The V gene end was trimmed by 3 bases and the J gene end by 4 bases; junction bases not matched to a gene: 3. CDR1 is SGHTA and CDR2 is FQGTGA in the germline V gene. The data were taken from a study of beta chain features in type 1 diabetes. About the study: Examination spanned about 99 million sorted cells from all samples.

Markers CD45RO/CCR7/CD25/CD127/CD95/CD27 served to sort CD4+ naive, central memory, regulatory and stem cell-like memory cells. Notes on the study in general: The VDJ junctions of type 1 diabetes patients carried fewer insertions and more deletions. Moderately but significantly shorter TCRB CDR3s were found in Type 1 diabetes patients in all four CD4+ subsets.

Of the isolated RNA, all was reverse transcribed, and so the sequenced material was expressed TCRB transcripts. The data were produced by immunoSEQ multiplex PCR, yet TCRdb's version contains in-frame clones alone and is incomplete. The sample contains hundreds of thousands of clones, about a sixth of which appear only once. The source of this sequence is a man between 18 and 29 years old in good health. The sample consisted of naive CD4+ T cells from blood. V is TRBV7-3 and J is TRBJ2-3, with 8 bases fitting TRBD1. CDR3 bases: TGTGCCAGCAGCTTCGACAGGGGAGCAGATACGCAGTATTTT. Its protein is CASSFDRGADTQYF.